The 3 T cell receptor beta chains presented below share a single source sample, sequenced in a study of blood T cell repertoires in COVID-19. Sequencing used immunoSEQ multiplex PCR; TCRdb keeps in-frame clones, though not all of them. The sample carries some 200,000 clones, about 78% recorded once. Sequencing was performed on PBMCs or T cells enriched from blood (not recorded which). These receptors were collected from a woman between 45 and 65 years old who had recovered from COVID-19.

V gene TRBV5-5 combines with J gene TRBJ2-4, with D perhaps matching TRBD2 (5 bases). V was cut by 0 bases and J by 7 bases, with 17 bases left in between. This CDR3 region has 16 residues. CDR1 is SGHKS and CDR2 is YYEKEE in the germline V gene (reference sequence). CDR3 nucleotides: TGTGCCAGCAGCTTGGGGACCCCCCGGGAAGGGAACATTCAGTACTTC. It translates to CASSLGTPREGNIQYF.

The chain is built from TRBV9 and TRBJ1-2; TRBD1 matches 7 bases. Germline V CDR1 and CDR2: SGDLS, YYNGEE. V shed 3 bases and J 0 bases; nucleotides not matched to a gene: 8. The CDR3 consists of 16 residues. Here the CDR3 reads CASSAGQSLANYGYTF. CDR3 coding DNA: TGTGCCAGCAGCGCGGGACAGTCACTAGCTAACTATGGCTACACCTTC.

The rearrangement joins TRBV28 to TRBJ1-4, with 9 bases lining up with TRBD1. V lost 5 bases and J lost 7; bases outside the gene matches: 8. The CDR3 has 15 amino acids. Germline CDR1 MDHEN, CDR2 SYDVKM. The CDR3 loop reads CASSPHRGQGEKLFF. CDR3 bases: TGTGCCAGCAGTCCCCACAGGGGGCAAGGTGAAAAACTGTTTTTT.